This T cell receptor beta chain was captured in a study of control samples from healthy donors and cancer patients. Deletions cut 5 bases from V and 2 bases from J, with 15 bases between. This CDR3 is built from 15 residues. Looked up from germline, CDR1 is MNHEY and CDR2 is SVGAGI. Clones were sequenced by immunoSEQ multiplex PCR, and TCRdb holds only the in-frame ones, with some missing. The sample consists of some 160,000 clones, around 90% of them appearing once. Sequenced sample: blood. This chain joins TRBV6-5 and TRBJ1-2, with a tentative D call TRBD1 (5 bases). This sequence originates from a man aged 25-40 years in good health. The CDR3 region has the DNA TGTGCCAGCAGTCAGCCGGGGACGGCAAACTATGGCTACACCTTC. It is translated as CASSQPGTANYGYTF.